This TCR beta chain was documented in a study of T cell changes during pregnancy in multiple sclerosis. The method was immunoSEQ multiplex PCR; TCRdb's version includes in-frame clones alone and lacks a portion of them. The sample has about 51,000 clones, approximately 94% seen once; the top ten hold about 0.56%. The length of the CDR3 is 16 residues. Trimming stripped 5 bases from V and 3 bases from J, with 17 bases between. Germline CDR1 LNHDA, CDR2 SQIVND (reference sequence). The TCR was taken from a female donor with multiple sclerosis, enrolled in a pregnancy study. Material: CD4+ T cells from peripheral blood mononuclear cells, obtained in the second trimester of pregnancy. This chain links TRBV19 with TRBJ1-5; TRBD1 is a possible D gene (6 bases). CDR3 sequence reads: CASSSTGGLNNQPQHF. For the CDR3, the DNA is TGTGCCAGTAGTTCAACGGGGGGCTTGAACAATCAGCCCCAGCATTTT. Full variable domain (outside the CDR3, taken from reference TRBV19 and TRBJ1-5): DGGITQSPKYLFRKEGQNVTLSCEQNLNHDAMYWYRQDPGQGLRLIYYSQIVNDFQKGDIAEGYSVSREKKESFPLTVTSAQKNPTAFYLCASSSTGGLNNQPQHFGDGTRLSIL.